The 31 T cell receptor beta chains presented below share a single source sample, sequenced in a study of chemoradiotherapy in HPV16-positive cancers (dated by TCRdb to 2022 to 2024). Receptor libraries were prepared by the immunoSEQ multiplex PCR assay. TCRdb obtained this table from immuneACCESS and retained in-frame rearrangements with V and J assigned. These tables miss some clones; where compared with another copy, unresolved V genes account for less than half of the shortfall, and the remainder is unexplained. The sample yields 2,500 to 4,000 clones; 80% to 95% were counted once. The biggest ten clones account for approximately 2.3% of the sample. The source material was tumor tissue, sampled from a patient who underwent chemoradiotherapy. These receptors were taken from a human donor with HPV-associated anogenital cancer.

The chain joins TRBV5-1 to TRBJ2-7; perhaps TRBD1 as D (6 bases). With 0 bases removed from V and 5 bases from J, the gap between germline ends came to 12 bases. This CDR3 is built from 14 residues. CDR1 and CDR2 from the germline V gene are SGHRS and YFSETQ. CDR3 loop: CASSLGGPHDEQYF. The CDR3 coding sequence is TGCGCCAGCAGCTTGGGGGGGCCCCATGACGAGCAGTACTTC. The entire variable domain, with the rest obtained from reference TRBV5-1 and TRBJ2-7, is as follows: KAGVTQTPRYLIKTRGQQVTLSCSPISGHRSVSWYQQTPGQGLQFLFEYFSETQRNKGNFPGRFSGRQFSNSRSEMNVSTLELGDSALYLCASSLGGPHDEQYFGPGTRLTVT.

V usage is TRBV5-6 and J usage is TRBJ1-1; D uncertain. V lost 4 bases, J lost 1 base, and 20 bases lay in between. Germline CDR1 SGHDT, CDR2 YYEEEE. The CDR3 runs to 17 residues. The CDR3 here is CASSRAHGERRNTEAFF. DNA for the CDR3: TGTGCCAGCAGCCGGGCCCACGGGGAACGCCGGAACACTGAAGCTTTCTTT.

The chain links TRBV7-2 to TRBJ1-4; no firm D call. The CDR3 extends over 12 amino acids. CDR1 SGHTA and CDR2 FQGNSA come from the germline V gene. The V gene lost 4 bases and the J gene lost 8 bases, with 8 bases spanning the gap. The CDR3 reads CASSSGPEKLFF. In nucleotides, the CDR3 is TGTGCCAGCAGCTCCGGCCCAGAAAAACTGTTTTTT.

This chain uses TRBV2 with TRBJ2-1, with D possibly TRBD1 on 5 matching bases. V dropped 4 bases and J dropped 6 bases, with 10 bases sitting between them. This CDR3 comprises 13 residues. Per the germline V gene, CDR1 is SNHLY and CDR2 is FYNNEI. CDR3 bases: TGTGCCAGCAGTGTGCAGGGTGGCAATGAGCAGTTCTTC. Protein sequence: CASSVQGGNEQFF.

This sequence joins TRBV19 and TRBJ1-4; D ambiguous. Per germline, CDR1 LNHDA and CDR2 SQIVND (reference sequence). The CDR3 length is 14 residues. Trimming shortened V by 6 bases and J by 4 bases, and 12 bases separated the two germline ends. This CDR3 is CASRAGRGNEKLFF. The CDR3 region has the DNA TGTGCCAGTAGGGCTGGGCGGGGTAATGAAAAACTGTTTTTT.

This clone has just a few counts. J is TRBJ2-7 and V is TRBV6-6; TRBD1 aligns across 9 bases. Germline loops: CDR1 MNHNY, CDR2 SVGAGI (reference sequence). V gave up 6 bases and J gave up 5 bases; unmatched junction bases: 8. This CDR3 region has 14 residues. CDR3 loop: CASRLTGTGNEQYF. The CDR3 DNA reads TGTGCCAGCAGGTTGACCGGGACAGGGAACGAGCAGTACTTC.

The V call is TRBV5-1, the J call TRBJ1-1, with D uncertain. Germline V lookup: CDR1 SGHRS, CDR2 YFSETQ. The V end lost 1 base, the J end lost 3 bases, and 22 bases lay between the germline ends. The CDR3 extends over 18 amino acids. The CDR3 sequence is CASSLSDFTLGFHTEAFF. DNA of the CDR3: TGCGCCAGCAGCTTGAGTGATTTTACTTTGGGTTTTCACACTGAAGCTTTCTTT.

The chain has TRBV10-2 and TRBJ2-2; TRBD1 matches at 7 bases. With V trimmed by 7 bases and J by 4 bases, 9 bases remained unmatched. The CDR3 extends over 15 amino acids. Germline loops: CDR1 WSHSY, CDR2 SAAADI. CDR3 sequence: CASMTGFGSTGELFF. The CDR3 DNA sequence: TGCGCCAGCATGACAGGGTTTGGTAGCACCGGGGAGCTGTTTTTT.

The rearrangement joins TRBV5-6 to TRBJ1-5, with D unclear. V lost 0 bases, J lost 8 bases, and 12 bases lay in between. This CDR3 spans 14 amino acids. Germline CDR1 reads SGHDT; CDR2 reads YYEEEE. The CDR3 nucleotides are TGTGCCAGCAGCTTGGGTTGGTCGGAAAAGCCCCAGCATTTT. It specifies CASSLGWSEKPQHF. Combining the CDR3 with reference TRBV5-6 and TRBJ1-5 gives the whole variable domain DAGVTQSPTHLIKTRGQQVTLRCSPKSGHDTVSWYQQALGQGPQFIFQYYEEEERQRGNFPDRFSGHQFPNYSSELNVNALLLGDSALYLCASSLGWSEKPQHFGDGTRLSIL.

This sequence joins TRBV10-3 and TRBJ2-1; 9 nucleotides agree with TRBD1. The CDR3 is 15 residues long. Germline CDR1 and CDR2: ENHRY and SYGVKD. The V segment lost 5 bases and the J segment 7 bases; nucleotides outside the gene matches: 9. This CDR3 reads CAISSGQGGRNEQFF. Here the CDR3 DNA reads TGTGCCATCAGTTCGGGACAGGGAGGTAGGAATGAGCAGTTCTTC.

The chain carries TRBV4-1 and TRBJ2-5, with 9 bases identical to TRBD2. V lost 0 bases, J lost 4 bases, and 3 bases stayed unmatched. Germline assignment: CDR1 MGHRA and CDR2 YSYEKL. This CDR3 has 15 residues. Written as DNA, the CDR3 is TGCGCCAGCAGCCAAGAGGCGGGGGGGAGAGAGACCCAGTACTTC. Translating it yields CASSQEAGGRETQYF.

By share of the sample, this clone is large. The V gene is TRBV4-2, the J gene TRBJ1-4; a weak D match, TRBD1 (5 bases). Germline V gene data show CDR1 as LGHNA and CDR2 as YNFKEQ. V was pared by 0 bases and J by 5 bases, with 10 bases between. The CDR3 totals 15 residues. The CDR3 sequence: CASSQDIAGNEKLFF. CDR3 in DNA: TGTGCCAGCAGCCAAGATATAGCAGGGAATGAAAAACTGTTTTTT.

The genes are TRBV7-3 and TRBJ1-6; 8 nucleotides align to TRBD1. Germline CDR1 is SGHTA and CDR2 is FQGTGA. This CDR3 region has 14 residues. Germline trimming cut 6 bases from V and 7 bases from J; bases unmatched to any gene: 5. The CDR3 sequence is CASRSTGVNSPLHF. CDR3 bases: TGTGCCAGCAGATCGACAGGGGTGAATTCACCCCTCCACTTT. The full variable domain, its missing parts supplied by reference TRBV7-3 and TRBJ1-6, is GAGVSQTPSNKVTEKGKYVELRCDPISGHTALYWYRQSLGQGPEFLIYFQGTGAADDSGLPNDRFFAVRPEGSVSTLKIQRTERGDSAVYLCASRSTGVNSPLHFGNGTRLTVT.

The chain joins TRBV29-1 to TRBJ2-3; 8 nucleotides align to TRBD1. Losses at the gene ends were 5 bases for V and 3 bases for J; bases not matched to a gene: 1. The CDR3 extends over 12 amino acids. CDR1 and CDR2 from the germline V gene are SQVTM and ANQGSEA. The CDR3 reads CSVRQGTDTQYF. In nucleotides, the CDR3 is TGCAGCGTTCGACAGGGGACAGATACGCAGTATTTT.

This sequence joins TRBV7-2 and TRBJ2-5; the D gene is possibly TRBD2 (7 bases). V lost 5 bases to trimming and J lost 1 base, with 20 bases between them. The CDR3 runs to 17 residues. CDR1 SGHTA and CDR2 FQGNSA come from the germline V gene. The CDR3: CASSPKGGGAAQETQYF. The CDR3 DNA reads as TGTGCCAGCAGCCCAAAGGGGGGGGGCGCGGCCCAAGAGACCCAGTACTTC.

The chain combines TRBV19 with TRBJ2-7; 8 bases align to TRBD1. Germline trimming cut 5 bases from V and 3 bases from J; bases unmatched to any gene: 12. Per the germline V gene, CDR1 is LNHDA and CDR2 is SQIVND (reference sequence). CDR3 length: 16 residues. DNA for the CDR3: TGTGCCAGTAGTGGCTCGAGGACAGGGAGGAACTACGAGCAGTACTTC. Translation: CASSGSRTGRNYEQYF.

This clone was seen a handful of times. The chain links TRBV5-6 to TRBJ1-2; 10 bases match TRBD1. The CDR3 has 14 amino acids. CDR1 and CDR2 from the germline V gene are SGHDT and YYEEEE. J was trimmed by 7 bases and V by 3 bases; bases with no gene match: 6. CDR3 region: CASSWGQGIGGYTF. CDR3 sequence (DNA): TGTGCCAGCAGCTGGGGACAGGGGATTGGTGGCTACACCTTC.

The chain uses TRBV6-5 and TRBJ2-7; no definite D call. Trimming stripped 3 bases from V and 7 bases from J, with 10 bases between. The CDR3 loop spans 12 amino acids. Germline V gives CDR1 MNHEY, CDR2 SVGAGI. CDR3 residues: CASSYGVSEQYF. CDR3 DNA sequence: TGTGCCAGCAGTTATGGGGTATCTGAGCAGTACTTC.

V gene TRBV30 combines with J gene TRBJ2-7, with D perhaps matching TRBD1 (5 bases). V gave up 2 bases and J gave up 6 bases, with 8 bases separating them. The CDR3 length is 11 residues. Per germline, CDR1 GTSNPN and CDR2 SVGIG (reference sequence). The CDR3, as DNA: TGTGCCTGGAGTTTCAGGGTCGAGCAGTACTTC. This translates into CAWSFRVEQYF.

This clone was detected once. The CDR3 DNA sequence: TGTGCCTGGAGTGTACAGGGGTTTGCCCAGTACTTC. The encoded protein is CAWSVQGFAQYF. The gene calls are TRBV30 and TRBJ2-5; 7 bases line up with TRBD1. Germline CDR1 reads GTSNPN; CDR2 reads SVGIG (reference sequence). The length of the CDR3 is 12 residues. V lost 0 bases, J lost 9 bases, and 4 bases stayed unmatched.

The chain couples TRBV6-4 to TRBJ1-2, with 10 bases lining up with TRBD1. From germline, CDR1 is MRHNA and CDR2 SNTAGT. V lost 2 bases, J lost 8 bases, and 8 bases stayed unmatched. The CDR3 loop spans 15 amino acids. CDR3 in DNA: TGTGCCAGCAGTGACCGTACCGGGACAGGGGAAGGCTACACCTTC. This sequence encodes CASSDRTGTGEGYTF.

The rearrangement links TRBV6-1 to TRBJ2-3, with no clear D. The CDR3 runs 16 residues. V lost 4 bases and J 0 bases, leaving 14 bases between the germline ends. Germline values: CDR1 MNHNS, CDR2 SASEGT. CDR3 nucleotide sequence: TGTGCCAGCAGTGGGGGTTGGACGGATAGCACAGATACGCAGTATTTT. It specifies CASSGGWTDSTDTQYF.

V and J are TRBV4-2 and TRBJ1-2; no reliable D call. The CDR3 loop spans 15 amino acids. Trimming took off 1 base at V and 7 bases at J, with 16 bases between the two ends. CDR1 LGHNA and CDR2 YNFKEQ come from the germline V gene. CDR3 DNA sequence: TGTGCCAGCAGCCAAGGTGAAGTCACCCGGACTGGCTACACCTTC. This codes for CASSQGEVTRTGYTF.

V is TRBV7-2 and J is TRBJ1-3; possible D gene TRBD1, 6 bases. Trimming took 8 bases from V and 4 from J, leaving 18 bases between them. Looked up from germline, CDR1 is SGHTA and CDR2 is FQGNSA. This CDR3 is built from 15 residues. CDR3 protein: CASQRGGARGNTIYF. The DNA for the CDR3 is TGTGCCAGCCAGCGAGGGGGGGCGCGCGGAAACACCATATATTTT.

CDR3 sequence: CASSLDRNTIYF. Here the CDR3 DNA reads TGTGCCAGCAGCTTGGATAGAAACACCATATATTTT. The chain joins TRBV5-4 to TRBJ1-3, with D uncertain. This CDR3 contains 12 residues. Germline V gene data show CDR1 as SGHNT and CDR2 as YYREEE (reference sequence). V was trimmed by 0 bases and J by 5 bases, leaving 3 bases between them.

V usage is TRBV29-1 and J usage is TRBJ2-3, with TRBD2 matching over 9 bases. There are 16 residues in the CDR3. The J segment lost 2 bases and the V segment lost 0 bases, leaving 6 bases of the junction unmatched. The germline V gene encodes CDR1 SQVTM and CDR2 ANQGSEA. For the CDR3, the DNA is TGCAGCGTTGAAGATGATAAGCGGGGGGACACAGATACGCAGTATTTT. This codes for CSVEDDKRGDTDTQYF.

This clone was recorded once. The V and J genes are TRBV28 and TRBJ1-6; D unclear. Germline V gene lookup returns CDR1 MDHEN and CDR2 SYDVKM. CDR3 length: 14 residues. V shed 3 bases and J shed 10 bases, with 13 bases lying between them. CDR3: CASSLPARQSPLHF. In nucleotides, the CDR3 is TGTGCCAGCAGTTTGCCAGCCAGGCAATCACCCCTCCACTTT.

The V and J genes are TRBV29-1 and TRBJ2-7; TRBD1 might be the D (5 bases). The CDR3 extends over 14 amino acids. Germline assignment: CDR1 SQVTM and CDR2 ANQGSEA. V was clipped by 1 base and J by 3 bases, with 13 bases between them. In nucleotides, the CDR3 is TGCAGCGTTGAAGCTAATCGTCAGGGCTACGAGCAGTACTTC. Translation gives CSVEANRQGYEQYF.

This clone is a singleton in its sample. The gene calls are TRBV28 and TRBJ2-1; 9 nucleotides align to TRBD1. CDR1 MDHEN and CDR2 SYDVKM come from the germline V gene. V lost 6 bases to trimming and J lost 9 bases; unmatched junction nucleotides: 6. This CDR3 has 13 residues. DNA for the CDR3: TGTGCCAGCAGAGGGACAGGGAAGGGTGAGCAGTTCTTC. This encodes CASRGTGKGEQFF.

This chain connects TRBV5-4 to TRBJ1-6, with D hard to call. CDR1 is SGHNT and CDR2 is YYREEE in the germline V gene (reference sequence). This CDR3 comprises 14 residues. The V and J ends lost 4 bases and 7 bases respectively, with 12 bases between them. The CDR3 DNA sequence: TGTGCCAGCAGCCGCATCGGGGTAAATTCACCCCTCCACTTT. Its translation: CASSRIGVNSPLHF.

J is TRBJ2-5 and V is TRBV4-1, with D maybe TRBD1 (6 bases). The CDR3 sequence is 15 residues long. Between the trimmed V and J ends, which lost 4 bases and 4 bases, there was a span of 16 bases. Germline CDR1 and CDR2: MGHRA and YSYEKL. In DNA form, the CDR3 reads TGCGCCAGCAGCCGGGCCCCGACAGGTTCAGAGACCCAGTACTTC. Protein product: CASSRAPTGSETQYF.